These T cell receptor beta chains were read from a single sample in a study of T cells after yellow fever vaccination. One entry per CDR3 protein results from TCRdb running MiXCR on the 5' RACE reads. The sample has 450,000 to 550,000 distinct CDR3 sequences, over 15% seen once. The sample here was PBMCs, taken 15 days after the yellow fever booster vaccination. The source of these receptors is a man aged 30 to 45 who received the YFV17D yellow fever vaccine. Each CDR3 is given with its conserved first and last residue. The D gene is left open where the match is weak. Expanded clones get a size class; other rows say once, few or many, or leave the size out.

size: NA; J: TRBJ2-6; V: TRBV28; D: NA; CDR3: CASSSSGESGANVLTF; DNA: TGTGCCAGCAGTTCATCAGGGGAATCCGGGGCCAACGTCCTGACTTTC
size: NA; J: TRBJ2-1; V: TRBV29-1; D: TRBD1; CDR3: CSVGGTEGPEYYNEQFF; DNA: TGCAGCGTTGGGGGGACAGAGGGACCTGAGTACTACAATGAGCAGTTCTTC
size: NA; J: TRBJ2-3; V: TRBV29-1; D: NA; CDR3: CSVERKGDGTDTQYF; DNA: TGCAGCGTTGAAAGAAAGGGAGATGGCACAGATACGCAGTATTTT
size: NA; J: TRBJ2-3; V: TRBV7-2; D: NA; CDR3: CASSRVASTDTQYF; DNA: TGTGCCAGCAGCCGGGTAGCGAGCACAGATACGCAGTATTTT
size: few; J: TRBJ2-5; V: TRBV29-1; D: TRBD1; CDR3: CSVFAATGAETQYF; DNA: TGCAGCGTTTTTGCCGCAACAGGGGCCGAGACCCAGTACTTC
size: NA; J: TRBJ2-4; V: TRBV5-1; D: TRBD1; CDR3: CASSSTGFSAKNIQYF; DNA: TGCGCCAGCAGCTCGACAGGGTTCTCGGCCAAAAACATTCAGTACTTC
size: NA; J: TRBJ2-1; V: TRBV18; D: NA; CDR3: CASSPPSGANEQFF; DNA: TGTGCCAGCTCACCACCTTCAGGGGCAAATGAGCAGTTCTTC
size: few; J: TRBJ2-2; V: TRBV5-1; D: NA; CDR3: CASSQRPNTGELFF; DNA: TGCGCCAGCAGTCAGCGGCCGAACACCGGGGAGCTGTTTTTT
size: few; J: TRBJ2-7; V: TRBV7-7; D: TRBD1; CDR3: CASSVDRGNEQYF; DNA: TGTGCCAGCAGCGTAGACAGGGGCAATGAGCAGTACTTC
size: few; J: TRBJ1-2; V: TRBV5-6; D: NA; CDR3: CASSLVGSVGGYTF; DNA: TGTGCCAGCAGCTTGGTCGGGTCAGTTGGTGGCTACACCTTC
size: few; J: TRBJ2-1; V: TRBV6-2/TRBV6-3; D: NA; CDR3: CASNPLTGRLSYNEQFF; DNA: TGTGCCAGCAACCCCTTGACGGGCAGGCTGAGCTACAATGAGCAGTTCTTC
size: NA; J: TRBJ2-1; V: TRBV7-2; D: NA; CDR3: CAAGGRGGINEQFF; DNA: TGTGCCGCCGGGGGCAGGGGGGGAATCAATGAGCAGTTCTTC
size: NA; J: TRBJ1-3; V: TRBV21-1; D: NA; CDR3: CASSVGQAETGNTIYF; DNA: TGTGCCAGCAGCGTTGGACAGGCAGAGACTGGAAACACCATATATTTT
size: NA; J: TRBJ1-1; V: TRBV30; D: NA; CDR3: CAWTLHGNTEAFF; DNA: TGTGCCTGGACCCTACATGGGAACACTGAAGCTTTCTTT
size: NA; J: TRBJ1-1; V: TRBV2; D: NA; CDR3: CASTREVNTEAFF; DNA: TGTGCCAGCACGCGGGAAGTTAACACTGAAGCTTTCTTT
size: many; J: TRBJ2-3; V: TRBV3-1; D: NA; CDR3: CASSQNVGDTQYF; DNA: TGTGCCAGCAGCCAAAACGTGGGAGATACGCAGTATTTT
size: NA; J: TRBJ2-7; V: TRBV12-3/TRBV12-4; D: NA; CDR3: CASRGIGPHEQYF; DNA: TGTGCCAGCAGGGGGATAGGACCCCACGAGCAGTACTTC
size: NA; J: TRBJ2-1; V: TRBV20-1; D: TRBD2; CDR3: CSASGGSGRIEQFF; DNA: TGCAGTGCTAGTGGGGGGAGCGGGAGGATTGAGCAGTTCTTC
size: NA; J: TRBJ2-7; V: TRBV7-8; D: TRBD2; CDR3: CASSLSSGRYEQYF; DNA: TGTGCCAGCAGCTTGTCTAGCGGGAGATACGAGCAGTACTTC
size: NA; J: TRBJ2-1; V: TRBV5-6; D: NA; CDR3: CASSFLSAENEQFF; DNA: TGTGCCAGCAGCTTTCTCTCGGCTGAGAATGAGCAGTTCTTC
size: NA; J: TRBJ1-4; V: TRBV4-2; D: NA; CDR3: CASSQVLTGGHEKLFF; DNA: TGTGCCAGCAGCCAAGTGTTAACAGGAGGTCATGAAAAACTGTTTTTT
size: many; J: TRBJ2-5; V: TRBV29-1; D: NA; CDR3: CSVWDWRGETQYF; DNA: TGCAGCGTTTGGGACTGGAGGGGAGAGACCCAGTACTTC
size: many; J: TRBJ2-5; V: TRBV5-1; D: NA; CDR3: CASSTSQETQYF; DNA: TGCGCCAGCAGCACCTCTCAAGAGACCCAGTACTTC